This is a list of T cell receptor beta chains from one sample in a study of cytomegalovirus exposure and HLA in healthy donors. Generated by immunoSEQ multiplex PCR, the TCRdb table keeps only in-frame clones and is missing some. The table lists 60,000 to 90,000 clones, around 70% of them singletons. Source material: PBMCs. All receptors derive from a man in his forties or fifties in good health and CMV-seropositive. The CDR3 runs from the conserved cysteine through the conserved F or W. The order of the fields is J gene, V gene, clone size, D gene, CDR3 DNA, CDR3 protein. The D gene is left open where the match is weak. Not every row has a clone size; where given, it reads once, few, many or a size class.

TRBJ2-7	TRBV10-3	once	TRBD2	TGTGCCATCAGTCCGGGACTAGCGGGAAATGAGCAGTACTTC	CAISPGLAGNEQYF
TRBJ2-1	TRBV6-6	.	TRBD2	TGTGCCAGCAGCTCTAGCGGGGAGAGCTCCTACAATGAGCAGTTCTTC	CASSSSGESSYNEQFF
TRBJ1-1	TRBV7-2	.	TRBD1	TGTGCCAGCAGCTTAGATTGGACAGGGGTCTTGACTTTCTTT	CASSLDWTGVLTFF
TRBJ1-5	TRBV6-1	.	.	TGTGCCAGCAGGGCACGACAGCTCAACGATCAGCCCCAGCATTTT	CASRARQLNDQPQHF
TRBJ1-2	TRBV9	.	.	TGTGCCAGCAGCGGTCAGGACTCATTCTATGGCTACACCTTC	CASSGQDSFYGYTF
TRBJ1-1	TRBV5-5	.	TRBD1	TGTGCCAGCAGCCAAGGACAGGCCGGGTTGGGCACTGAAGCTTTCTTT	CASSQGQAGLGTEAFF
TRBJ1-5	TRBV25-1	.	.	TGTGCCAGCAGTGAGGTTGGGGCGCAGCCCCAGCATTTT	CASSEVGAQPQHF
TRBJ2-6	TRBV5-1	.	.	TGCGCCAGCAGCTTGGCTGGCCTCTCTGGGGCCAACGTCCTGACTTTC	CASSLAGLSGANVLTF
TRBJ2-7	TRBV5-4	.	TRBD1	TGTGCCAGTGGACAGGATAGCTACGAGCAGTACTTC	CASGQDSYEQYF
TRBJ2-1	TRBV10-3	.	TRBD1	TGTGCCTCGATAGGGGGCCAAGGTTTGGACAATGAGCAGTTCTTC	CASIGGQGLDNEQFF
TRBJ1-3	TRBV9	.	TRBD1	TGTGCCAGCAGCGGAGGGACAGGGCTAATCTCTGGAAACACCATATATTTT	CASSGGTGLISGNTIYF
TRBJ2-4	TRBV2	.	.	TGTGCCAGCAGTGAAGCGGGGAGTAGGGCCAAAAACATTCAGTACTTC	CASSEAGSRAKNIQYF
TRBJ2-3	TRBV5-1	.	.	TGCGCCAGCAGCTTGGAGCTAGCGGGCTACCGTCAGGGGGGAGGTTCGCAGTATTTT	CASSLELAGYRQGGGSQYF
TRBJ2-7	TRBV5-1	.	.	TGCGCCAGCAGCTTGGAGGGGGCCTACGAGCAGTACTTC	CASSLEGAYEQYF
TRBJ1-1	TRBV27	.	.	TGTGCCAGCAGTTTAGGCCGTCGGGACACTGAAGCTTTCTTT	CASSLGRRDTEAFF
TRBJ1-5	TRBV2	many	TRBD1	TGTGCCAGCAAAACGGACAGGGACTGGAATCAGCCCCAGCATTTT	CASKTDRDWNQPQHF
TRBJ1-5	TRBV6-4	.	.	TGTGCCAGCAGTTGGGGCCCTGGTGAGCCCCAGCATTTT	CASSWGPGEPQHF
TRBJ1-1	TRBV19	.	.	TGTGCCAGTAGTCAGATAGCTCGACAGAAAAACACTGAAGCTTTCTTT	CASSQIARQKNTEAFF
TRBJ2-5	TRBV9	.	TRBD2	TGTGCCAGCAGCCCCAGCCGTGGGAGGGCCAGGGAGACCCAGTACTTC	CASSPSRGRARETQYF
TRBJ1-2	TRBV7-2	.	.	TGTGCCAGCAGCTTACCCGACAGTATGGGGCCTAACTATGGCTACACCTTC	CASSLPDSMGPNYGYTF
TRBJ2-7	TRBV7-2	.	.	TGTGCCAGCAGCCCCGAGGCCGAGAAGCAGTACTTC	CASSPEAEKQYF
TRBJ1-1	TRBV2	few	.	TGTGCCAGCAGTGAAGCTGGGGCGGAGCTGAACACTGAAGCTTTCTTT	CASSEAGAELNTEAFF
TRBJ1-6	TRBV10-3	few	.	TGTGCCATCGGGACTTCAGGGAATTCACCCCTCCACTTT	CAIGTSGNSPLHF
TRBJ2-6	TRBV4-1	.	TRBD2	TGCGCCAGCAGCCAAGATGCCGTAGCGGGAGGAGGCGGGGCCAACGTCCTGACTTTC	CASSQDAVAGGGGANVLTF
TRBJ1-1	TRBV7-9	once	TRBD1	TGTGCCAGCAGCCCCGACAGGGTTAACACTGAAGCTTTCTTT	CASSPDRVNTEAFF
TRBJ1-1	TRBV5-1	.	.	TGCGCCAGTGGACCTTTGGGGCAGACGAACACTGAAGCTTTCTTT	CASGPLGQTNTEAFF
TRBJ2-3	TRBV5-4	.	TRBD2	TGTGCCAGCAGCTTGGAGGGCGGGAGATCAGATACGCAGTATTTT	CASSLEGGRSDTQYF
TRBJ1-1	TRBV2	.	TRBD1	TGTGCCAGCAGGGAGACAGGGTCTGGGACTGAAGCTTTCTTT	CASRETGSGTEAFF
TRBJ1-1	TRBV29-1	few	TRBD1	TGCAGCGCAAGGACAGGGTCGAACACTGAAGCTTTCTTT	CSARTGSNTEAFF
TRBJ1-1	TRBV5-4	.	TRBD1	TGTGCCAGCAGCTCGATAGGGACAGGGAGCACTGAAGCTTTCTTT	CASSSIGTGSTEAFF
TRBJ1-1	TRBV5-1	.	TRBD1	TGCGCCAGCAGCAAACCTACAGGGGGCTCTGAAGCTTTCTTT	CASSKPTGGSEAFF
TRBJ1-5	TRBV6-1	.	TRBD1	TGTGCCAGCGGGTGGGGACAGGGAAATCAGCCCCAGCATTTT	CASGWGQGNQPQHF
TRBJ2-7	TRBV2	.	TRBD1	TGTGCCAGCAGTTTGGGCCGGACAGGGGCCTACGAGCAGTACTTC	CASSLGRTGAYEQYF
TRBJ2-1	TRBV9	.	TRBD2	TGTGCCAGCAGCTTGGGACTAGAGTGGAGTGAGCAGTTCTTC	CASSLGLEWSEQFF
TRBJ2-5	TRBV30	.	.	TGTGCCTGGAGCGGGGATCAAGAGACCCAGTACTTC	CAWSGDQETQYF
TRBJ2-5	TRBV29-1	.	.	TGCAGCGTTGGGAATTCGGGGTCGGAGACCCAGTACTTC	CSVGNSGSETQYF
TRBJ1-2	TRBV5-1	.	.	TGCGCCAGCAGCTCTAGCGGGGGGGGATATGGCTACACCTTC	CASSSSGGGYGYTF
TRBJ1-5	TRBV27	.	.	TGTGCCAGCAGTCCCCGGGGAGGGGTCAATCAGCCCCAGCATTTT	CASSPRGGVNQPQHF
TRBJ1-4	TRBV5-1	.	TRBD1	TGCGCCAGCAGCCCCACAGGGGGGGTTAATGAAAAACTGTTTTTT	CASSPTGGVNEKLFF
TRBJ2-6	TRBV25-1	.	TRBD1	TGTGCCAGCACCCATTCGACAGGGACCGCTGGGGCCAACGTCCTGACTTTC	CASTHSTGTAGANVLTF
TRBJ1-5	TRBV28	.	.	TGTGCCAGCAGTTTGCCACAATTTGACTCCCATTATAGCAATCAGCCCCAGCATTTT	CASSLPQFDSHYSNQPQHF
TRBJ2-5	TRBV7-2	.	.	TGTGCCAGCAGCCTAGTTATGGAGCAAGAGACCCAGTACTTC	CASSLVMEQETQYF
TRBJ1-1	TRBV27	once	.	TGTGCCAGCAGTTTATCCCCGGACACTGAAGCTTTCTTT	CASSLSPDTEAFF
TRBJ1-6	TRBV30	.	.	TGTGCCTGGGGGACGGGGGTCTATAATTCACCCCTCCACTTT	CAWGTGVYNSPLHF
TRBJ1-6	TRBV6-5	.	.	TGTGCCACCCACAATACGGGGGGAGTCCATTCACCCCTCCACTTT	CATHNTGGVHSPLHF
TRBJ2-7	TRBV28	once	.	TGTGCCAGCAGACCTCCCCTGAACTTCTACGAGCAGTACTTC	CASRPPLNFYEQYF
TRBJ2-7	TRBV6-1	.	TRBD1	TGTGCCAGCAGTGGAGGGGGCAGGACAAGCTCCTACGAGCAGTACTTC	CASSGGGRTSSYEQYF
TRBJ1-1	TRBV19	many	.	TGTGCCAGTAGTATTGAGGTGGGCACTGAAGCTTTCTTT	CASSIEVGTEAFF
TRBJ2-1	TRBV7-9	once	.	TGTGCCAGCAGCTTAGTCGGACAATCTACAAATGAGCAGTTCTTC	CASSLVGQSTNEQFF
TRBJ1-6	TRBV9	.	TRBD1	TGTGCCAGCAGCGCCAGTCCAGGGACAGGAGGTTCACCCCTCCACTTT	CASSASPGTGGSPLHF